The sequence of this T cell receptor beta chain was determined in a study of monozygotic twins with cystic fibrosis. This clone came up a few times. Only in-frame clones appear in the TCRdb table, and some are missing; sequencing was by immunoSEQ multiplex PCR. The sample has more than 12,000 clones, roughly 84% seen once; the top ten hold about 1%. The specimen was blood. This receptor was identified in a boy aged 10-17 years with cystic fibrosis.

CDR3 bases: TGCGCCAGCAGTGGTCCGGACAGGATGGCTTTCTTT. Residues: CASSGPDRMAFF. The chain uses TRBV10-1 and TRBJ1-1, with 7 bases fitting TRBD1. Losses at the gene ends were 4 bases for V and 11 bases for J; bases not matched to a gene: 7. This CDR3 region has 12 residues. CDR1 is WNHNN, CDR2 SYGVQD, per germline (reference sequence).